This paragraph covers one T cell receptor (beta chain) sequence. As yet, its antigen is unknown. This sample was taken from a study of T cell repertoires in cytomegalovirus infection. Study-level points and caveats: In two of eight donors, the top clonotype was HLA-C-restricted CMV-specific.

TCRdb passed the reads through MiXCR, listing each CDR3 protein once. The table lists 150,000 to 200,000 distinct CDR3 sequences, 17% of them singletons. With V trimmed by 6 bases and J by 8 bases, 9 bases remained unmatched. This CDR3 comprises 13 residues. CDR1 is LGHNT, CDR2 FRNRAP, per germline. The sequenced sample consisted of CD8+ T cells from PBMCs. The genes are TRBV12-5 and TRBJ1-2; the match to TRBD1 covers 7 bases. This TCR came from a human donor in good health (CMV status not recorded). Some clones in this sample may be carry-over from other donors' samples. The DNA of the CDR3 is TGTGCTAGTGGCCCTACAGGGGTTCAGGGCTACACCTTC. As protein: CASGPTGVQGYTF.